This TCR beta chain emerged from a study of human T cells and chemical hapten exposure. This sample's time point: pre-sensitization, week 0. Regarding treatment: therapeutic diphenylcyclopropenone sensitization with weekly scalp DPC. The total RNA was obtained from whole blood that was not fractionated. This clonotype was observed a few times. The CDR3 length is 13 residues. Trimming stripped 5 bases from V and 7 bases from J, with 12 bases between. The germline V gene has CDR1 SGHVS and CDR2 FNYEAQ. TCRdb re-derived calls from the RACE reads in MiXCR, one entry per CDR3 protein. This repertoire shows 85,000 to 120,000 distinct CDR3 sequences, 12% found once; its top ten account for more than 1.5%.

The specimen was whole blood, collected in connection with sensitization to the hapten diphenylcyclopropenone (DPC). The source is a woman aged 45-59 years with alopecia areata. Some clones in this sample may be carry-over from other donors' samples. The V and J genes are TRBV7-6 and TRBJ1-5; D is uncertain. CDR3: CASSLSDRQPQHF. The CDR3 region has the DNA TGTGCCAGCAGCCTGAGCGATCGCCAGCCCCAGCATTTT.